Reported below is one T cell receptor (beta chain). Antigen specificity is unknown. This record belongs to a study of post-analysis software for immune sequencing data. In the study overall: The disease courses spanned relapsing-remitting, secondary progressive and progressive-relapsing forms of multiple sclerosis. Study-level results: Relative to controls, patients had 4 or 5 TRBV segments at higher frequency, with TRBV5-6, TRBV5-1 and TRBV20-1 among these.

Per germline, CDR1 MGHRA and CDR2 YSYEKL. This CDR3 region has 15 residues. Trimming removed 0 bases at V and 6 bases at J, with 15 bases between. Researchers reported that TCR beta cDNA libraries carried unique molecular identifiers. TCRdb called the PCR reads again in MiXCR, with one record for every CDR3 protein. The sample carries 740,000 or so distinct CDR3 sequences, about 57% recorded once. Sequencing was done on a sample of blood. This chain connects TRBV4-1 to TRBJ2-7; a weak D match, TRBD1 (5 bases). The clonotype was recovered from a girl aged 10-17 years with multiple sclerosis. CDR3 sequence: CASSQDAGLFSEQYF. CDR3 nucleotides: TGCGCCAGCAGCCAAGACGCAGGGCTGTTTTCCGAGCAGTACTTC.